This T cell receptor (beta chain) was observed in a study of spatial heterogeneity in lung cancer. Study results and limitations: Counts that tracked tumor mutation counts were those of expanded intratumoral alpha and beta TCRs.

Each CDR3 protein is one row after TCRdb ran MiXCR on the 5' RACE reads. The table lists around 5,000 distinct CDR3 sequences, around 15% of them singletons. Time point reported: sample taken at primary tumor resection. This clonotype has ten or more counts. Its antigen is unidentified. Sequencing was performed on lung tumor tissue, taken at surgery. This TCR came from a male donor with early-stage non-small cell lung cancer.

Written as DNA, the CDR3 is TGTGCCAGCATGGTTTGGGGAAATCAGCCCCAGCATTTT. It codes for CASMVWGNQPQHF. The chain couples TRBV6-1 to TRBJ1-5; no clear D. The CDR3 contains 13 residues. Trimming shortened V by 7 bases and J by 4 bases, and 11 bases separated the two germline ends. Germline V gene data show CDR1 as MNHNS and CDR2 as SASEGT.